This passage covers 11 T cell receptor beta chains from one sample sequenced in a study of PD-L1 blockade in urothelial cancer. Time point: pretreatment peripheral blood. Clones were sequenced by immunoSEQ multiplex PCR, and TCRdb holds only the in-frame ones, with some missing. The data contain about 39,000 clones, 91% of them singletons. Sequenced material: PBMCs, taken around atezolizumab (anti-PD-L1) treatment. The source of these receptors is a woman aged 60-75 years with urothelial cancer.

The rearrangement links TRBV18 to TRBJ2-3; the match to TRBD2 covers 9 bases. CDR3 length equals 15 residues. Germline V gene data show CDR1 as KGHSH and CDR2 as LQKENI. Losses at the gene ends were 1 base for V and 2 bases for J; bases not matched to a gene: 1. CDR3 sequence reads: CASSPLAGATDTQYF. CDR3 sequence (DNA): TGTGCCAGCTCACCACTAGCGGGAGCCACAGATACGCAGTATTTT.

The V and J genes are TRBV6-4 and TRBJ2-1; D is possibly TRBD2 (6 bases). With 5 bases removed from V and 9 bases from J, the gap between germline ends came to 14 bases. Germline V lookup: CDR1 MRHNA, CDR2 SNTAGT. This CDR3 has 13 residues. CDR3: CASSFSPGGEQFF. CDR3 nucleotide sequence: TGTGCCAGCAGTTTCTCCCCCGGGGGTGAGCAGTTCTTC.

Of note for this clone: The junction departs from the called germline gene at one end, perhaps through a read error. This chain connects TRBV19 to TRBJ2-1, with D maybe TRBD2 (5 bases). Germline CDR1 LNHDA, CDR2 SQIVND (reference sequence). The CDR3 sequence is 15 residues long. The CDR3 region is CASSSTSSLYTEQFF. In DNA form, the CDR3 reads TGTGCCAGTAGTAGTACTAGTTCCCTCTACACTGAGCAGTTCTTC.

The chain has TRBV27 and TRBJ2-1, with a tentative D call TRBD1 (5 bases). There are 14 residues in the CDR3. Germline V gene data show CDR1 as MNHEY and CDR2 as SMNVEV (reference sequence). Trimming pared 9 bases from V and 4 bases from J, leaving 16 bases between. CDR3 sequence (DNA): TGTGCCAGTAGGGGATTCTATTTTTACAATGAGCAGTTCTTC. Protein: CASRGFYFYNEQFF.

V gene TRBV28 combines with J gene TRBJ2-1; TRBD2 agrees at 13 bases. Germline loops: CDR1 MDHEN, CDR2 SYDVKM. The CDR3 loop spans 16 amino acids. The junction had 8 bases not matched to a gene; V was cut back by 5 bases and J by 7 bases. Written as DNA, the CDR3 is TGTGCCAGCAGTCCCCGGACTAGCGGGAGATGGAATGAGCAGTTCTTC. This gives the protein CASSPRTSGRWNEQFF.

The chain employs TRBV7-9 and TRBJ1-5; no definite D call. The V and J ends lost 1 base and 0 bases respectively, with 7 bases between them. The V gene's germline CDR1 is SEHNR and CDR2 FQNEAQ (reference sequence). The CDR3 loop spans 15 amino acids. The DNA of the CDR3 is TGTGCCAGCAGCTTAGGAGAGAATAGCAATCAGCCCCAGCATTTT. This sequence encodes CASSLGENSNQPQHF.

The chain couples TRBV28 to TRBJ1-2, with D hard to call. The V and J ends lost 1 base and 3 bases respectively, with 9 bases between them. Germline V lookup: CDR1 MDHEN, CDR2 SYDVKM. The CDR3 sequence is 14 residues long. Here the CDR3 DNA reads TGTGCCAGCAGTTTATTTGTGCAGGACTATGGCTACACCTTC. It yields the protein CASSLFVQDYGYTF.

The chain has TRBV19 and TRBJ2-1; 11 nucleotides align to TRBD2. Trimming took 1 base from V and 4 from J; bases not matched to a gene: 0. Germline CDR1 LNHDA, CDR2 SQIVND (reference sequence). CDR3 length equals 15 residues. The CDR3, as DNA: TGTGCCAGTAGTATAGGGACTAGCGGGTACAATGAGCAGTTCTTC. Amino acid sequence: CASSIGTSGYNEQFF. The full variable domain, in which reference TRBV19 and TRBJ2-1 provide the parts outside the CDR3, is DGGITQSPKYLFRKEGQNVTLSCEQNLNHDAMYWYRQDPGQGLRLIYYSQIVNDFQKGDIAEGYSVSREKKESFPLTVTSAQKNPTAFYLCASSIGTSGYNEQFFGPGTRLTVL.

The V call is TRBV5-4, the J call TRBJ2-1, with TRBD1 as a possible D gene (5 bases). Germline values: CDR1 SGHNT, CDR2 YYREEE (reference sequence). The CDR3 runs to 13 residues. Trimming cost V 2 bases and J 8 bases, with 11 bases left between them. In DNA form, the CDR3 reads TGTGCCAGCAGCTTCGCTCAGGGCTATGAGCAGTTCTTC. Encoded protein: CASSFAQGYEQFF.

The chain joins TRBV5-1 to TRBJ2-3; D is unclear. CDR1 and CDR2 (germline): SGHRS, YFSETQ. The CDR3 loop spans 16 amino acids. The V and J ends lost 0 bases and 0 bases respectively, with 11 bases between them. CDR3 nucleotide sequence: TGCGCCAGCAGCTTGGAGTCTCGCACTAGCACAGATACGCAGTATTTT. It encodes CASSLESRTSTDTQYF.

This chain joins TRBV4-1 and TRBJ2-1; 8 positions match TRBD2. J gave up 8 bases and V 0 bases, and 6 bases lay outside the gene matches. Germline assignment: CDR1 MGHRA and CDR2 YSYEKL. The CDR3 spans 15 residues. CDR3 DNA: TGCGCCAGCAGCCAAGAAGCCCGGGAGGGCTATGAGCAGTTCTTC. Residues: CASSQEAREGYEQFF.